The rows below give T cell receptor beta chains drawn from one sample of a study of shared clonotypes between healthy human individuals. The protocol was immunoSEQ multiplex PCR, while the TCRdb copy is restricted to in-frame clones and leaves out a portion. The sample yields roughly 2 million clones, about 94% seen once. The source material was naive CD4+ T cells sorted from blood. The receptors were gathered from a man aged 18 to 35 in good health. CDR3s include the opening cysteine and the closing phenylalanine or tryptophan. A D gene is named only where the DNA matches it firmly. Only part of the rows carry a size: once, few, many, or a class if the clone is expanded.

V	D	J	size	CDR3	DNA
TRBV7-2	TRBD1	TRBJ2-7	NA	CASSPRDRGHEQYF	TGTGCCAGCAGCCCCCGGGACAGGGGTCACGAGCAGTACTTC
TRBV1	NA	TRBJ2-5	NA	CTSSLITKGSEETQYF	TGCACCAGCAGCCTAATCACCAAGGGCTCGGAGGAGACCCAGTACTTC
TRBV6-6	NA	TRBJ1-3	NA	CASSYSAGWGNTIYF	TGTGCCAGCAGTTACTCAGCAGGGTGGGGAAACACCATATATTTT
TRBV7-9	TRBD2	TRBJ2-3	NA	CASSFLLAGETDTQYF	TGTGCCAGCAGCTTCCTCCTAGCGGGAGAGACAGATACGCAGTATTTT
TRBV10-2	NA	TRBJ2-7	NA	CASSDTGSYEQYF	TGCGCCAGCAGCGATACGGGGTCCTACGAGCAGTACTTC
TRBV30	TRBD1	TRBJ1-5	NA	CAWSPQGQGTAQHF	TGTGCCTGGAGTCCTCAGGGACAGGGCACGGCCCAGCATTTT
TRBV6-5	NA	TRBJ1-6	NA	CASADRGNSPLHF	TGTGCCAGCGCCGACCGAGGGAATTCACCCCTCCACTTT
TRBV28	NA	TRBJ2-5	NA	CASGEGSTETQYF	TGTGCCTCCGGAGAGGGAAGTACGGAGACCCAGTACTTC
TRBV9	NA	TRBJ2-7	NA	CASSVATSLSEQYF	TGTGCCAGCAGCGTAGCTACTAGCCTCAGCGAGCAGTACTTC
TRBV5-1	NA	TRBJ2-2	once	CASKTELANTGELFF	TGCGCCAGCAAGACAGAACTAGCGAACACCGGGGAGCTGTTTTTT
TRBV6-1	TRBD1	TRBJ1-1	once	CASSVQGTNTEAFF	TGTGCCAGCAGTGTACAGGGGACCAACACTGAAGCTTTCTTT
TRBV28	NA	TRBJ2-1	few	CASSPGSYNEQFF	TGTGCCAGCAGTCCTGGGTCCTACAATGAGCAGTTCTTC
TRBV15	TRBD1	TRBJ1-1	NA	CATSRDHGRGRTEAFF	TGTGCCACCAGCAGAGATCACGGCAGGGGGAGGACTGAAGCTTTCTTT
TRBV5-1	NA	TRBJ2-7	NA	CASSSGDSSYEQYF	TGCGCCAGCAGCTCGGGGGACAGCTCCTACGAGCAGTACTTC
TRBV5-1	NA	TRBJ1-6	NA	CASTRGQLFSSYNSPLHF	TGCGCCAGCACCAGAGGGCAGTTGTTCAGCTCCTATAATTCACCCCTCCACTTT
TRBV5-1	NA	TRBJ2-1	once	CASSLPSYEQFF	TGCGCCAGCAGCTTGCCTAGTTATGAGCAGTTCTTC
TRBV5-1	NA	TRBJ1-1	NA	CASSPRGWTEAFF	TGCGCCAGCAGCCCCAGGGGTTGGACTGAAGCTTTCTTT
TRBV5-4	TRBD2	TRBJ2-5	NA	CASSLELLAGHVETQYF	TGTGCCAGCAGCTTGGAGTTACTAGCGGGTCATGTGGAGACCCAGTACTTC
TRBV28	NA	TRBJ2-3	NA	CASSGARGTDTQYF	TGTGCCAGCAGTGGGGCCCGGGGCACAGATACGCAGTATTTT
TRBV7-7	TRBD2	TRBJ2-3	once	CASSLDSGSGDTQYF	TGTGCTAGCAGCTTAGACAGCGGGAGTGGAGATACGCAGTATTTT
TRBV5-8	TRBD1	TRBJ2-7	NA	CASSLASTGAYEQYF	TGTGCCAGCAGCTTGGCGTCGACAGGGGCTTACGAGCAGTACTTC
TRBV10-2	NA	TRBJ2-7	NA	CASRETGFSYEQYF	TGCGCCAGCAGAGAGACAGGTTTCTCCTACGAGCAGTACTTC
TRBV29-1	NA	TRBJ1-5	NA	CSVRTGGGNQPQHF	TGCAGCGTTCGGACCGGAGGAGGCAATCAGCCCCAGCATTTT
TRBV6-6	NA	TRBJ2-6	NA	CASSSGGAGANVLTF	TGTGCCAGCAGCTCCGGGGGCGCCGGGGCCAACGTCCTGACTTTC
TRBV7-9	NA	TRBJ1-6	NA	CASSYSGTVAIGSPLHF	TGTGCCAGCAGTTATTCCGGGACGGTGGCGATCGGTTCACCCCTCCACTTT
TRBV7-3	NA	TRBJ2-7	NA	CASSLTQSYEQYF	TGTGCCAGCAGCTTAACGCAAAGCTACGAGCAGTACTTC
TRBV18	TRBD1	TRBJ1-1	NA	CASADRANTEAFF	TGTGCCAGCGCAGACAGGGCGAACACTGAAGCTTTCTTT
TRBV29-1	NA	TRBJ1-3	once	CSVEEPPHTIYF	TGCAGCGTTGAGGAACCCCCTCACACCATATATTTT
TRBV10-3	NA	TRBJ2-7	NA	CAISESPAATRYEQYF	TGTGCCATCAGTGAGTCCCCAGCGGCGACACGATACGAGCAGTACTTC
TRBV19	NA	TRBJ1-4	NA	CASSIVLRDGGEKLFF	TGTGCCAGTAGTATAGTTCTTCGTGACGGTGGGGAAAAACTGTTTTTT
TRBV5-4	NA	TRBJ2-3	NA	CASRSETDTQYF	TGTGCCAGCAGATCGGAGACAGATACGCAGTATTTT
TRBV7-9	NA	TRBJ1-4	NA	CASSQARVNEKLFF	TGTGCCAGCAGCCAGGCTAGGGTGAATGAAAAACTGTTTTTT
TRBV5-1	TRBD1	TRBJ2-1	NA	CASSPGDRVGNEQFF	TGCGCCAGCAGCCCGGGGGACAGGGTCGGCAATGAGCAGTTCTTC
TRBV20-1	NA	TRBJ2-7	once	CGLRGPYEQYF	TGCGGTTTGAGGGGACCCTACGAGCAGTACTTC
TRBV27	NA	TRBJ2-7	NA	CATQFNSPGDAGLSYEQYF	TGTGCCACCCAGTTTAATTCACCAGGGGATGCCGGGCTCTCCTACGAGCAGTACTTC
TRBV6-1	TRBD1	TRBJ2-3	NA	CASSLGGTGWDTQYF	TGTGCCAGCAGCCTGGGGGGGACAGGGTGGGATACGCAGTATTTT
TRBV10-1	NA	TRBJ2-7	NA	CASSARRPPYEQYF	TGCGCCAGCAGTGCTCGGCGACCCCCCTACGAGCAGTACTTC
TRBV11-2	NA	TRBJ2-7	NA	CASSLGGLYEQYF	TGTGCCAGCAGCTTAGGAGGTCTTTACGAGCAGTACTTC
TRBV25-1	NA	TRBJ1-2	once	CASSERSGSVYGYTF	TGTGCCAGCAGTGAAAGGTCAGGGTCGGTCTATGGCTACACCTTC
TRBV25-1	TRBD1	TRBJ2-2	NA	CASSELGGGRGTGELFF	TGTGCCAGCAGTGAATTAGGTGGAGGCAGGGGGACCGGGGAGCTGTTTTTT
TRBV6-1	NA	TRBJ2-3	NA	CASTLRKVSDTQYF	TGTGCCAGCACCCTGAGGAAAGTCTCAGATACGCAGTATTTT
TRBV28	TRBD1	TRBJ2-7	NA	CASRSTGTAYEQYF	TGTGCCAGCAGGTCAACCGGGACAGCCTACGAGCAGTACTTC